This is a list of T cell receptor beta chains from one sample in a study of T cell changes during pregnancy in multiple sclerosis. Method: immunoSEQ multiplex PCR; TCRdb's copy keeps in-frame clones and lacks some. There are approximately 99,000 clones in the sample; 90% occur only once, and 0.7% to 0.9% lies in the top ten. The specimen comprised peripheral blood, sampled in the second trimester of pregnancy. These receptors all come from a female donor in good health, enrolled as a control in a pregnancy study. Both conserved end residues are part of each CDR3. A D gene is named only where the DNA matches it firmly. Size tells how often a clone was seen (once, few, many) or the class of an expanded clone, and some rows leave it out.

v_call: TRBV28; d_call: NA; j_call: TRBJ2-7; clone_size: NA; cdr3_nt: TGTGCCAGCAGTTTACTCTCGAGGGCCTACGAGCAGTACTTC; cdr3_aa: CASSLLSRAYEQYF
v_call: TRBV5-4; d_call: NA; j_call: TRBJ2-6; clone_size: NA; cdr3_nt: TGTGCCAGCAGCCATACCGGGAGTCTTGGGGCCAACGTCCTGACTTTC; cdr3_aa: CASSHTGSLGANVLTF
v_call: TRBV6-4; d_call: NA; j_call: TRBJ1-2; clone_size: NA; cdr3_nt: TGTGCCAGCAGTGACTCGTGGGGGCAGAATTACTATGGCTACACCTTC; cdr3_aa: CASSDSWGQNYYGYTF
v_call: TRBV6-9; d_call: TRBD1; j_call: TRBJ1-5; clone_size: NA; cdr3_nt: TGTGCCAGCAGTTATTCCGAGACAGGGCTATGCCAGCCCCAGCATTTT; cdr3_aa: CASSYSETGLCQPQHF
v_call: TRBV7-2; d_call: NA; j_call: TRBJ2-7; clone_size: few; cdr3_nt: TGTGCCAGCAGCTTAGGCGGCAGGGGGGTAGACGAGCAGTACTTC; cdr3_aa: CASSLGGRGVDEQYF
v_call: TRBV6-1; d_call: NA; j_call: TRBJ1-1; clone_size: NA; cdr3_nt: TGTGCCAGCAGTGAAATCAGGACAGAGAACACTGAAGCTTTCTTT; cdr3_aa: CASSEIRTENTEAFF
v_call: TRBV9; d_call: TRBD1; j_call: TRBJ1-5; clone_size: NA; cdr3_nt: TGTGCCAGCAGCGTGACAGGGGGCGCGGGGCAGCCCCAGCATTTT; cdr3_aa: CASSVTGGAGQPQHF
v_call: TRBV9; d_call: TRBD1; j_call: TRBJ1-4; clone_size: NA; cdr3_nt: TGTGCCAGCAGCGCCCTGGACAGGGTACGGGAAAAACTGTTTTTT; cdr3_aa: CASSALDRVREKLFF
v_call: TRBV7-2; d_call: NA; j_call: TRBJ2-2; clone_size: NA; cdr3_nt: TGTGCCAGCAGCAGCGGATTGAACACCGGGGAGCTGTTTTTT; cdr3_aa: CASSSGLNTGELFF
v_call: TRBV7-2; d_call: TRBD1; j_call: TRBJ2-5; clone_size: once; cdr3_nt: TGTGCCAGCAGTCTACAGGGGTCGGGTGAGACCCAGTACTTC; cdr3_aa: CASSLQGSGETQYF
v_call: TRBV5-4; d_call: TRBD1; j_call: TRBJ2-1; clone_size: NA; cdr3_nt: TGTGCCAGCAGATGGGACCCACAGGGGGGTGAGCAGTTCTTC; cdr3_aa: CASRWDPQGGEQFF
v_call: TRBV30; d_call: TRBD1; j_call: TRBJ1-2; clone_size: NA; cdr3_nt: TGTGCCTGGAGCCCCGGGACAGGGGGCAATGGCTACACCTTC; cdr3_aa: CAWSPGTGGNGYTF
v_call: TRBV5-1; d_call: TRBD1; j_call: TRBJ2-1; clone_size: NA; cdr3_nt: TGCGCCAGCAGCCGGGTAGGGACAGGGCGGAATGAGCAGTTCTTC; cdr3_aa: CASSRVGTGRNEQFF
v_call: TRBV30; d_call: NA; j_call: TRBJ1-3; clone_size: NA; cdr3_nt: TGTGCCTGGAGTGACGGACTCTCTGGAAACACCATATATTTT; cdr3_aa: CAWSDGLSGNTIYF
v_call: TRBV5-1; d_call: NA; j_call: TRBJ2-3; clone_size: NA; cdr3_nt: TGCGCCAGCAGCCCTTACCGGAGGGGAGGGGGTTTAACAGATACGCAGTATTTT; cdr3_aa: CASSPYRRGGGLTDTQYF
v_call: TRBV5-1; d_call: TRBD1; j_call: TRBJ2-7; clone_size: NA; cdr3_nt: TGCGCCAGCTCGACAGGGGGCGCGAACTACGAGCAGTACTTC; cdr3_aa: CASSTGGANYEQYF
v_call: TRBV18; d_call: TRBD1; j_call: TRBJ2-7; clone_size: once; cdr3_nt: TGTGCCAGCTCACCTAATGACAGGGTAACGGGCGAGCAGTACTTC; cdr3_aa: CASSPNDRVTGEQYF
v_call: TRBV19; d_call: TRBD1; j_call: TRBJ2-5; clone_size: NA; cdr3_nt: TGTGCCAGTAGTATGGGACAGGGGTGGGAGACCCAGTACTTC; cdr3_aa: CASSMGQGWETQYF
v_call: TRBV19; d_call: NA; j_call: TRBJ2-3; clone_size: NA; cdr3_nt: TGTGCCAACAAGACTAGTGGCGAGGGAGATACGCAGTATTTT; cdr3_aa: CANKTSGEGDTQYF
v_call: TRBV6-6; d_call: TRBD1; j_call: TRBJ1-5; clone_size: NA; cdr3_nt: TGTGCCAGCAGAGAACAGGGGCCCAATCAGCCCCAGCATTTT; cdr3_aa: CASREQGPNQPQHF
v_call: TRBV2; d_call: TRBD1; j_call: TRBJ2-7; clone_size: NA; cdr3_nt: TGTGCCAGCAGCCATCTGGGGCAGGGGGCCTACGAGCAGTACTTC; cdr3_aa: CASSHLGQGAYEQYF
v_call: TRBV19; d_call: NA; j_call: TRBJ1-2; clone_size: NA; cdr3_nt: TGTGCCAGTAGTGCCGGGGGTGCCAGGCTCTATGGCTACACCTTC; cdr3_aa: CASSAGGARLYGYTF
v_call: TRBV7-7; d_call: TRBD2; j_call: TRBJ2-1; clone_size: NA; cdr3_nt: TGTGCCAGCAGCCCGACTAGCGGCCCCTACAATGAGCAGTTCTTC; cdr3_aa: CASSPTSGPYNEQFF
v_call: TRBV27; d_call: TRBD1; j_call: TRBJ1-6; clone_size: NA; cdr3_nt: TGTGCCAGCAGTTTTAGGGACAGGAGCTCCTATAATTCACCCCTCCACTTT; cdr3_aa: CASSFRDRSSYNSPLHF
v_call: TRBV6-5; d_call: TRBD1; j_call: TRBJ1-2; clone_size: NA; cdr3_nt: TGTGCCAGCAGTTTTCAACAGGGGACGTTGGGCTACACCTTC; cdr3_aa: CASSFQQGTLGYTF
v_call: TRBV27; d_call: NA; j_call: TRBJ1-5; clone_size: NA; cdr3_nt: TGTGCCAGCAGTTTTTTTAGGGAGGCTCAGCCCCAGCATTTT; cdr3_aa: CASSFFREAQPQHF
v_call: TRBV14; d_call: NA; j_call: TRBJ1-1; clone_size: NA; cdr3_nt: TGTGCCAGCAGCCCCACACGGCGGGATTTGAACACTGAAGCTTTCTTT; cdr3_aa: CASSPTRRDLNTEAFF
v_call: TRBV28; d_call: TRBD2; j_call: TRBJ2-2; clone_size: NA; cdr3_nt: TGTGCCAGCGGCCCGATTAGCGGGAGTATCACCGGGGAGCTGTTTTTT; cdr3_aa: CASGPISGSITGELFF
v_call: TRBV6-1; d_call: NA; j_call: TRBJ2-7; clone_size: NA; cdr3_nt: TGTGCCAGTCGCCCATCGGGGAACTACGAGCAGTACTTC; cdr3_aa: CASRPSGNYEQYF
v_call: TRBV7-9; d_call: NA; j_call: TRBJ2-2; clone_size: NA; cdr3_nt: TGTGCCAGCAGCTTCGGGTCCGGGGAGCTGTTTTTT; cdr3_aa: CASSFGSGELFF
v_call: TRBV11-2; d_call: TRBD1; j_call: TRBJ2-7; clone_size: NA; cdr3_nt: TGTGCCAGCAGCTTATGGCAGGGGGCTCGGGAGCAGTACTTC; cdr3_aa: CASSLWQGAREQYF
v_call: TRBV9; d_call: NA; j_call: TRBJ2-3; clone_size: NA; cdr3_nt: TGTGCCAGCAGCGTAGCTCGGGGGACAGATACGCAGTATTTT; cdr3_aa: CASSVARGTDTQYF
v_call: TRBV29-1; d_call: TRBD1; j_call: TRBJ1-5; clone_size: few; cdr3_nt: TGCAGCGTTGTTGGGACAGATAGCAATCAGCCCCAGCATTTT; cdr3_aa: CSVVGTDSNQPQHF
v_call: TRBV30; d_call: TRBD2; j_call: TRBJ2-7; clone_size: NA; cdr3_nt: TGTGCCTGGACCCCGGGACTAGCGGTCTACGAGCAGTACTTC; cdr3_aa: CAWTPGLAVYEQYF
v_call: TRBV2; d_call: TRBD2; j_call: TRBJ2-1; clone_size: NA; cdr3_nt: TGTGCCAGCATCAGGACTAGCGGCTCCTACAATGAGCAGTTCTTC; cdr3_aa: CASIRTSGSYNEQFF
v_call: TRBV27; d_call: NA; j_call: TRBJ1-1; clone_size: NA; cdr3_nt: TGTGCCAGCAGTTTTATGGACAGCACTGAAGCTTTCTTT; cdr3_aa: CASSFMDSTEAFF
v_call: TRBV10-2; d_call: TRBD1; j_call: TRBJ2-7; clone_size: NA; cdr3_nt: TGCGCCAGCAGTGAGCCGGGACAGGGGGCTGGCGAGCAGTACTTC; cdr3_aa: CASSEPGQGAGEQYF